Sequencing of this TCR beta chain was carried out in a study of shared clonotypes between healthy human individuals (dated by TCRdb to between 2020 and 2021). For the wider study: Three men and a couple of women, aged 18 to 49 years, made up the cohort. Between about 0.94 and 8.9 billion PBMCs per donor were obtained by leukapheresis. Per donor, three plates each were used for CD4 naive and CD4 memory, two for CD8 naive, and one for CD8 memory. Blood TCR repertoires of a handful of healthy adults were deeply sequenced to estimate repertoire size and the extent of clonotype sharing between individuals. To increase sequencing depth and limit assay-specific biases, different laboratories used diverse techniques to prepare libraries and sequence TCR repertoires.

From the cysteine through the phenylalanine, the CDR3 covers 13 amino acids. This entry keeps only the CDR3 DNA: 39 bases, framed from base 1. Reading the germline V gene (reference sequence) gives CDR1 SEHNR and CDR2 FQNEAQ. Trimming removed 1 base from V and 10 bases from J, leaving 8 bases between the germline ends. Using the deep immunoSEQ assay, TCR CDR3 regions were amplified from genomic DNA by multiplex PCR. Extracted genomic DNA from each cell subset was distributed evenly across all wells of several immunoSEQ 96-well plates, and each plate was treated as a replicate. For sorted subsets, each replicate PCR was loaded with roughly 0.2 ug genomic DNA, equivalent to about 30,000 T cell genomes. The purified libraries were quantified using a Qubit 3.0 fluorometer, sized with a Bioanalyzer 2100, and then quantified again using the KAPA Library Quantification kit. Every immunoSEQ 96-well plate was sequenced on a dedicated single-read 150-cycle Illumina NextSeq 550 flow cell. The source study handled its data this way. Because the immunoSEQ output held only junctional sequences and lacked quality scores, the filtering could not match the filtering applied to full-length reads. To assign V/J genes and CDR3, sequences were annotated against IMGT germline references using PyIR, a Python wrapper for IgBLAST v1.9. Any read was removed if the V/J assignment was weak (E-value above 1e-6), the CDR3 was missing, or the read contained stop codons, out-of-frame junctions, or ambiguous translated residues. V3J clonotypes were defined by identical inferred V gene, J gene, and CDR3 amino acid sequence. The percentage overlap between two repertoires was calculated by dividing the number of shared unique clonotypes by the size of the smaller repertoire. Three approaches were used to assess repertoire richness: RTK rarefaction, the Chao1 estimator, and Recon v2.1 estimates of unobserved clonotypes. OLGA was used to compute generation probabilities for all TCRbeta clonotypes that the gDNA method yielded from several donors. Entries here come from immuneACCESS through TCRdb and include only in-frame sequences with V and J called. Some clones fail to appear in such tables; in the studies checked, an unresolved V gene covers under half of the shortfall, and the cause of the remainder is unknown. The D gene and trimming were derived from the DNA, and the V and J assignments and clone size from that table. The sample table contains about 2 million clones; only one count was recorded for 85% to 95% of them. The ten largest clones capture approximately 0.13% of the sample.

Healthy HIV-negative adults with no recently reported acute infections or vaccinations were included as donors. All donors were Caucasian adults living in Nashville, Tennessee, USA. CD4+ T cells were enriched through magnetic negative selection, after which naive cells were positively selected on CD45RA and the remaining negative fraction served as the memory subset. Blood was collected by leukapheresis, and PBMCs were isolated by Ficoll-Histopaque density gradient centrifugation and then cryopreserved in liquid nitrogen vapor phase. Purity and quantity of every magnetically sorted T cell population were checked by analytical flow cytometry. Each sorted fraction had its genomic DNA isolated and then quantified by UV absorbance on a Nanodrop 2000c. What the research found in general, with its limitations: Pairwise subsampling indicated that sequencing depth was expected to affect the degree of clonotype sharing among donors. The genetic and exposure-history diversity represented was limited by the small number of donors. Naive subsets generally had larger estimated clonotype richness than memory subsets did. Compared with non-shared clonotypes, the clonotypes found in all four sorted-subset donors had higher generation probabilities. Sampling was restricted to blood, and TCR repertoires in tissues likely differ from the TCR repertoires found in blood. Sharing across a few donors was observed for about 5% of naive CD4, about 3.2% of naive CD8, over 2% of memory CD4, and about 0.4% of memory CD8 clonotypes. Even with the large sequencing depth, rarefaction of the sorted-subset datasets indicated that sequencing was incomplete.

Note on this clone: Its antigen remains unidentified. Base-call qualities are not available, and no considerably larger clone is one nucleotide away. This CDR3 is also generated by other DNA sequences in the sample.

The V gene is TRBV7-9 and the J gene is TRBJ1-6; TRBD1 is a possible D gene, resting on 5 matching bases. This TCR derives from a man between 18 and 29 years old in good health. What was sequenced was naive CD4+ T cells sorted from blood. The sample's cell subset or site label, decoded: CD45RA+ positively selected. The nucleotides are TGTGCCAGCAGCTTAGGGCAGGGCTCACCCCTCCACTTT. Translated, it gives CASSLGQGSPLHF.